The rows below give T cell receptor beta chains drawn from one sample of a study of blood T cell repertoires in COVID-19. Using immunoSEQ multiplex PCR, the repertoire was profiled, and TCRdb retains in-frame clones only, with some absent. This table has 110,000 or so clones, 75% to 90% appearing once. The sample comprised peripheral blood. These TCRs come from a woman aged 60 to 75 with COVID-19, enrolled during active disease. CDR3s include the opening cysteine and the closing phenylalanine or tryptophan.

len: 18; j_gene: TRBJ1-4; v_gene: TRBV27; CDR3aa: CASSYHGTGTGTNEKLFF
len: 17; j_gene: TRBJ1-2; v_gene: TRBV19; CDR3aa: CASSMAPRHTSNYGYTF
len: 15; j_gene: TRBJ1-5; v_gene: TRBV7-2; CDR3aa: CASSLGGRSNQPQHF
len: 15; j_gene: TRBJ1-6; v_gene: TRBV6-5; CDR3aa: CASSYSSGLNSPLHF
len: 13; j_gene: TRBJ2-3; v_gene: TRBV7-3; CDR3aa: CASPSTGTDTQYF
len: 14; j_gene: TRBJ1-6; v_gene: TRBV6-5; CDR3aa: CASTRGGKSPPLHF
len: 12; j_gene: TRBJ2-3; v_gene: TRBV20-1; CDR3aa: CSAGAGGDTQYF
len: 14; j_gene: TRBJ1-1; v_gene: TRBV10-3; CDR3aa: CASRWDRGDTEAFF
len: 17; j_gene: TRBJ1-3; v_gene: TRBV5-6; CDR3aa: CASSQSARGWKGNTIYF
len: 12; j_gene: TRBJ1-2; v_gene: TRBV30; CDR3aa: CAWSHFRGGYTF
len: 17; j_gene: TRBJ1-6; v_gene: TRBV5-1; CDR3aa: CASSSGARTAYNSPLHF
len: 16; j_gene: TRBJ2-1; v_gene: TRBV7-9; CDR3aa: CASSPSADRDINEQFF
len: 14; j_gene: TRBJ1-1; v_gene: TRBV29-1; CDR3aa: CSVDPFRPGSEAFF
len: 16; j_gene: TRBJ1-2; v_gene: TRBV6-5; CDR3aa: CASSYSRTGGSYGYTF
len: 16; j_gene: TRBJ2-3; v_gene: TRBV12-5; CDR3aa: CASAGPSRPEADTQYF
len: 15; j_gene: TRBJ2-3; v_gene: TRBV5-1; CDR3aa: CASNLAGGLYDTQYF
len: 13; j_gene: TRBJ2-7; v_gene: TRBV30; CDR3aa: CAWSGGGAHEQYF
len: 14; j_gene: TRBJ1-4; v_gene: TRBV13; CDR3aa: CASSHDRGLKKLFF
len: 13; j_gene: TRBJ2-1; v_gene: TRBV14; CDR3aa: CASSHKDGQEQFF
len: 13; j_gene: TRBJ1-1; v_gene: TRBV10-2; CDR3aa: CASSQDWNTEAFF
len: 13; j_gene: TRBJ1-1; v_gene: TRBV25-1; CDR3aa: CASSGGGGTEAFF
len: 13; j_gene: TRBJ1-2; v_gene: TRBV29-1; CDR3aa: CSVELGGEGGYTF
len: 14; j_gene: TRBJ2-2; v_gene: TRBV11-2; CDR3aa: CASSLESSGGELFF
len: 16; j_gene: TRBJ2-3; v_gene: TRBV7-8; CDR3aa: CASSFPNRDPTDTQYF
len: 14; j_gene: TRBJ1-2; v_gene: TRBV19; CDR3aa: CASSMPTGNYGYTF
len: 15; j_gene: TRBJ1-6; v_gene: TRBV2; CDR3aa: CASKETGGDSSPLHF
len: 15; j_gene: TRBJ2-7; v_gene: TRBV4-1; CDR3aa: CASSQGFTSNYEQYF
len: 16; j_gene: TRBJ1-6; v_gene: TRBV5-1; CDR3aa: CASSLSRQGDNSPLHF
len: 16; j_gene: TRBJ2-2; v_gene: TRBV15; CDR3aa: CATSRGPSGNTGELFF
len: 15; j_gene: TRBJ1-2; v_gene: TRBV7-8; CDR3aa: CASSLVSPRGGGYTF
len: 14; j_gene: TRBJ1-2; v_gene: TRBV2; CDR3aa: CASSERSGIYGYTF
len: 12; j_gene: TRBJ2-5; v_gene: TRBV25-1; CDR3aa: CASSAGGETQYF
len: 15; j_gene: TRBJ1-5; v_gene: TRBV15; CDR3aa: CATGPGTFSYQPQHF
len: 13; j_gene: TRBJ2-1; v_gene: TRBV7-3; CDR3aa: CASTPGGGTTLFF
len: 16; j_gene: TRBJ1-1; v_gene: TRBV11-2; CDR3aa: CASSPGGDRENTEAFF
len: 16; j_gene: TRBJ2-7; v_gene: TRBV9; CDR3aa: CASSVASGGISYEQYF
len: 13; j_gene: TRBJ1-2; v_gene: TRBV5-1; CDR3aa: CASSLSEGYGYTF
len: 15; j_gene: TRBJ2-1; v_gene: TRBV19; CDR3aa: CASRPGHSSYNEQFF
len: 15; j_gene: TRBJ1-1; v_gene: TRBV15; CDR3aa: CATSRGEWGGTEAFF
len: 11; j_gene: TRBJ2-1; v_gene: TRBV5-8; CDR3aa: CASSYDYGQFF
len: 15; j_gene: TRBJ2-5; v_gene: TRBV10-3; CDR3aa: CAISGNIAGVETQYF
len: 12; j_gene: TRBJ2-7; v_gene: TRBV7-9; CDR3aa: CASSSLYYEQYF
len: 13; j_gene: TRBJ1-1; v_gene: TRBV27; CDR3aa: CASRDSRNTEAFF
len: 15; j_gene: TRBJ1-1; v_gene: TRBV2; CDR3aa: CASRVDRGRNTEAFF
len: 19; j_gene: TRBJ1-6; v_gene: TRBV3-1/TRBV3-2; CDR3aa: CASSLGQGIWARINSPLHF
len: 14; j_gene: TRBJ1-2; v_gene: TRBV28; CDR3aa: CASSIVAGFYGYTF
len: 14; j_gene: TRBJ2-1; v_gene: TRBV13; CDR3aa: CASSLGTGYNEQFF
len: 18; j_gene: TRBJ2-3; v_gene: TRBV21-1; CDR3aa: CASSKALSGGPSTDTQYF
len: 14; j_gene: TRBJ2-7; v_gene: TRBV5-1; CDR3aa: CASHSTGGGYEQYF